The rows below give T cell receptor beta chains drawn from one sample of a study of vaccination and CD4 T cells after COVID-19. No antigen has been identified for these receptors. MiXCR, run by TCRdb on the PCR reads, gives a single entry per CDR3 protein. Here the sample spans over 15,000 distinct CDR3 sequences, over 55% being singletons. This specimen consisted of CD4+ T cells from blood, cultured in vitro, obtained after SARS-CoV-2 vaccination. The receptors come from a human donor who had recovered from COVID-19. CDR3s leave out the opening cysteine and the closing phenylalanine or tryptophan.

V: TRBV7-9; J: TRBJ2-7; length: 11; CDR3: ASSRTGGDEQY
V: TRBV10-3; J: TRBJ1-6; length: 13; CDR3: AISPLTGARGPLH
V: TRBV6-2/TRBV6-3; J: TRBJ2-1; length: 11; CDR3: ATGLADRNEQF
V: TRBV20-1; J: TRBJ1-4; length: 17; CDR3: SAIPYRDRGRMGTKKLF
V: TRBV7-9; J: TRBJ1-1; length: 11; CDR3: ASSLGEGTEAF
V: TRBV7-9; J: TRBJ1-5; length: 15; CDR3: ASSHQQGGDSNQPQH
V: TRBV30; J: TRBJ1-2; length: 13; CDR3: AWSVGQVSNYGYT
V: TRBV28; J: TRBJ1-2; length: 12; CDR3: ASSLSRVNYGYT
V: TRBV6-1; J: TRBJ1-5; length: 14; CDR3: ASSALSGGVGQPQH
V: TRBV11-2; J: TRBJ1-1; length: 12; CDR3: ASSLDWGSTEAF
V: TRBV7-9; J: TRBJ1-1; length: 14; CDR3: ASSLAPGQTNTEAF
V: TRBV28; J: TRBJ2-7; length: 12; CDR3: ASRVIGGGYEQY
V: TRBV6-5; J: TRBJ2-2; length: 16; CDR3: ASRYGTSGRTNTGELF
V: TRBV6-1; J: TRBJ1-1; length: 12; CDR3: ASKVYLPGTEAF
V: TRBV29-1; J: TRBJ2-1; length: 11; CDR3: SVRGTLGNEQF
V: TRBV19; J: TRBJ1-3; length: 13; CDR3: ASSRNGHSGNTIY
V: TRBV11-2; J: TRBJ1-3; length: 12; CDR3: ASSGGASGNTIY
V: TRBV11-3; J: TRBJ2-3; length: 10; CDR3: ASSSDTDTQY
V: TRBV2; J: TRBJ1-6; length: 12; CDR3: ASIPGGLNSPLH
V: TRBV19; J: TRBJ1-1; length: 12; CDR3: ASSIVVGATEAF
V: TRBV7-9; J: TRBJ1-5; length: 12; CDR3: ASSWGTGYQPQH
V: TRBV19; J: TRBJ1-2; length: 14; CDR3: ASRLRTGFHWDGYT
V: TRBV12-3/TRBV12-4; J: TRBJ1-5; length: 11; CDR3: ASSQTGAQPQH
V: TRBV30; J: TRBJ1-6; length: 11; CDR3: AWGTDSNSPLH
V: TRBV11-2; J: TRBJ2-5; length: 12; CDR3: ASSLRRAGATQY
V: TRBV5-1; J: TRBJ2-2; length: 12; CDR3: ASSLQGNTGELF
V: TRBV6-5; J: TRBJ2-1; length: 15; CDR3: ASSYSFRLAGPNEQF
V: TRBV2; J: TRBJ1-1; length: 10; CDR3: ASRVGQGEAF
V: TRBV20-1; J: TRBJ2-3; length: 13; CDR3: SAGTSGKGTDTQY
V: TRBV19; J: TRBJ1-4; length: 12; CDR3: ASSPGWDSEKLF
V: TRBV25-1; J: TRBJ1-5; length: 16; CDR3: ASRHSKASPYSNQPQH
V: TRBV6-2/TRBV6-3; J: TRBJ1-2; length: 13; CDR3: ASRPTAASNYGYT
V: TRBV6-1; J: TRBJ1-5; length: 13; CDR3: ASRTGQTPNQPQH
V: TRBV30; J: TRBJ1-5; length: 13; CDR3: AWSVLSGGNQPQH
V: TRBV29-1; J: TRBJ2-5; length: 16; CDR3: SVREMNTAKAERETQY